This T cell receptor (beta chain) comes out of a study of T cell responses to AZD1222 COVID-19 vaccine. In the study overall: Analysis merged second doses at about 4 or about 12 weeks. Study results and caveats: Females made up more of the donors, who were largely white British, and clonal diversity may have come out too low. Distributed over spike, vaccine-associated CD4 TCRs predominated at 160-218 and 743-854. Variant regions that are unmutated are reportedly the target of nearly half of spike-specific TCRs.

The CDR3 has 12 amino acids. Germline values: CDR1 MDHEN, CDR2 SYDVKM. V was pared by 5 bases and J by 4 bases, with 8 bases between. The assay was immunoSEQ multiplex PCR, and TCRdb's table has in-frame clones only and misses some. The table includes tens of thousands of clones, roughly 90% detected once. Concerning this clone: The antigen is undetermined.

The chain has TRBV28 and TRBJ1-1; D gene uncertain. This sequence originates from an adult in good health. Sample: peripheral blood, taken on day 0 of AZD1222 vaccination. The CDR3 DNA reads TGTGCCAGCAGTACTCTTGGCACTGAAGCTTTCTTT. Its translation: CASSTLGTEAFF.